One and the same sample provided the 32 T cell receptor beta chains below, sequenced in a study of blood T cell repertoires in COVID-19. The protocol was immunoSEQ multiplex PCR, while the TCRdb copy is restricted to in-frame clones and leaves out a portion. The sample gives under 150,000 clones, 70% to 90% of which show up once; roughly 5.3% is in the top ten. Source material: peripheral blood. The receptor set was obtained from a woman aged 45 to 65 with acute or convalescent COVID-19.

This chain joins TRBV25-1 and TRBJ2-5; D perhaps matches TRBD2 (6 bases). The ends were cut back, 6 bases at V and 0 bases at J, with 17 bases in the middle. The CDR3 totals 16 residues. Germline assignment: CDR1 MGHDK and CDR2 SYGVNS. The CDR3 DNA is TGTGCCAGCAGCCTGGGAGGCGGGGTGTACCAAGAGACCCAGTACTTC. Its translation is CASSLGGGVYQETQYF.

The table lists this clone with a few counts. V is TRBV5-1 and J is TRBJ1-6; no reliable D call. This CDR3 comprises 16 residues. V lost 4 bases, J lost 5 bases, and 16 bases lay in between. Germline V gene sequence: CDR1 SGHRS, CDR2 YFSETQ. For the CDR3, the DNA is TGCGCCAGCAGCATAGCTTCGAGGGTCGATAATTCACCCCTCCACTTT. Protein sequence: CASSIASRVDNSPLHF. Combining the CDR3 with reference TRBV5-1 and TRBJ1-6 gives the whole variable domain KAGVTQTPRYLIKTRGQQVTLSCSPISGHRSVSWYQQTPGQGLQFLFEYFSETQRNKGNFPGRFSGRQFSNSRSEMNVSTLELGDSALYLCASSIASRVDNSPLHFGNGTRLTVT.

The chain has TRBV6-5 and TRBJ2-3, with 9 bases aligning to TRBD2. The CDR3 extends over 16 amino acids. The V and J ends lost 2 bases and 4 bases, in that order; junction bases with no gene match: 7. Germline CDR1 is MNHEY and CDR2 is SVGAGI. The DNA of the CDR3 is TGTGCCAGCAGTTACCATAGCGGGGGAGGCGCAGATACGCAGTATTTT. It codes for CASSYHSGGGADTQYF.

The chain carries TRBV9 and TRBJ2-2, with D possibly TRBD1 on 6 matching bases. The CDR3 totals 16 residues. The germline CDR1 and CDR2 sequences are SGDLS and YYNGEE. The V end lost 4 bases, the J end lost 1 base, and 14 bases lay between the germline ends. The CDR3 reads CASSLTSGQNTGELFF. The CDR3 DNA is TGTGCCAGCAGCCTCACCTCGGGACAGAACACCGGGGAGCTGTTTTTT.

This sequence joins TRBV7-3 and TRBJ2-5; 12 nucleotides agree with TRBD2. This CDR3 spans 16 amino acids. CDR1 is SGHTA and CDR2 is FQGTGA in the germline V gene. Unmatched junction bases numbered 4, after V lost 0 bases and J lost 5 bases. CDR3 region: CASSLTGLAGRETQYF. CDR3 DNA sequence: TGTGCCAGCAGCTTAACAGGACTAGCGGGGCGGGAGACCCAGTACTTC.

The chain combines TRBV5-1 with TRBJ2-4; D possibly corresponds to TRBD2 (6 bases). This CDR3 is 15 amino acids long. CDR1 and CDR2 (germline): SGHRS, YFSETQ. V was clipped by 0 bases and J by 7 bases, with 14 bases between them. The CDR3 nucleotides are TGCGCCAGCAGCTTGGCCGGGGCTAGCGTGAACATTCAGTACTTC. Protein product: CASSLAGASVNIQYF.

This rearrangement joins TRBV7-2 to TRBJ2-1; D call uncertain. This CDR3 has 11 residues. Trimming shortened V by 5 bases and J by 6 bases, and 5 bases separated the two germline ends. CDR1 SGHTA and CDR2 FQGNSA come from the germline V gene. Written as DNA, the CDR3 is TGTGCCAGCAGCACCAGCAATGAGCAGTTCTTC. As protein: CASSTSNEQFF.

The rearrangement joins TRBV2 to TRBJ2-2; D possibly corresponds to TRBD2 (5 bases). Trimming removed 6 bases at V and 4 bases at J, with 15 bases between. The CDR3 consists of 15 residues. Germline V gene lookup returns CDR1 SNHLY and CDR2 FYNNEI. This chain's CDR3 is CASRKDSASTGELFF. CDR3 in DNA: TGTGCCAGCAGGAAGGACTCCGCGAGCACCGGGGAGCTGTTTTTT.

This chain uses TRBV27 with TRBJ1-1; 8 positions match TRBD1. Germline values: CDR1 MNHEY, CDR2 SMNVEV (reference sequence). This CDR3 has 15 amino acids. With 5 bases clipped from V and 0 bases from J, the junction kept 5 bases outside the gene matches. The CDR3 coding sequence is TGTGCCAGCAGTCTTTGGACAGGGCTGAACACTGAAGCTTTCTTT. This gives the protein CASSLWTGLNTEAFF.

The chain employs TRBV11-3 and TRBJ2-3; D uncertain. Trimming pared 3 bases from V and 3 bases from J, leaving 7 bases between. Germline V gives CDR1 SGHNT, CDR2 YENEEA. CDR3 length: 13 residues. CDR3 region: CASSFTVTDTQYF. The CDR3 coding sequence is TGTGCCAGCAGCTTTACAGTTACAGATACGCAGTATTTT.

The V gene is TRBV9, the J gene TRBJ1-5, with no clear D. Germline V gene lookup returns CDR1 SGDLS and CDR2 YYNGEE. V dropped 4 bases and J dropped 4 bases, with 12 bases sitting between them. CDR3 size: 14 residues. This CDR3 reads CASSTHGANQPQHF. Here the CDR3 DNA reads TGTGCCAGCAGCACCCACGGAGCAAATCAGCCCCAGCATTTT.

V is TRBV6-2 or TRBV6-3 and J is TRBJ1-1; D is undetermined. This CDR3 region has 13 residues. The germline V and J ends were trimmed by 4 bases and 3 bases, with 9 bases remaining between them. Germline V gene lookup returns CDR1 MNHEY and CDR2 SVGEGT. CDR3 in amino acids: CASSFTGDTEAFF. DNA of the CDR3: TGTGCCAGCAGTTTCACGGGTGACACTGAAGCTTTCTTT.

V is TRBV4-1 and J is TRBJ2-3; 8 bases line up with TRBD2. The germline V gene has CDR1 MGHRA and CDR2 YSYEKL. Trimming at V came to 1 base and at J to 2 bases, leaving 11 bases not matched to a gene. This CDR3 contains 18 residues. CDR3 residues: CASSQAVRRGETTDTQYF. The CDR3 DNA is TGCGCCAGCAGCCAAGCGGTTCGGCGGGGGGAAACCACAGATACGCAGTATTTT.

The chain has TRBV5-1 and TRBJ2-7; 8 bases align to TRBD2. The CDR3 runs 14 residues. With 5 bases clipped from V and 0 bases from J, the junction kept 4 bases outside the gene matches. Germline CDR1 SGHRS, CDR2 YFSETQ. CDR3 loop: CASRVTSDSYEQYF. The CDR3 coding sequence is TGCGCCAGCAGGGTGACTAGCGACTCCTACGAGCAGTACTTC.

This rearrangement joins TRBV11-2 to TRBJ2-4, with D maybe TRBD1 (5 bases). Germline V gene lookup returns CDR1 SGHAT and CDR2 FQNNGV. The CDR3 covers 14 residues. Between the trimmed V and J ends, which lost 5 bases and 2 bases, there was a span of 10 bases. In nucleotides, the CDR3 is TGTGCCAGCAGCCCCGACAGTACCAAAAACATTCAGTACTTC. Protein sequence: CASSPDSTKNIQYF. Drawing the rest from reference TRBV11-2 and TRBJ2-4, the complete variable domain is EAGVAQSPRYKIIEKRQSVAFWCNPISGHATLYWYQQILGQGPKLLIQFQNNGVVDDSQLPKDRFSAERLKGVDSTLKIQPAKLEDSAVYLCASSPDSTKNIQYFGAGTRLSVL.

This rearrangement joins TRBV7-2 to TRBJ1-3; D possibly corresponds to TRBD1 (5 bases). CDR1 and CDR2 (germline): SGHTA, FQGNSA. This CDR3 comprises 15 residues. The V end lost 4 bases, the J end lost 6 bases, and 16 bases lay between the germline ends. The CDR3 is CASSSAPDSSNTIYF. The CDR3 nucleotides are TGTGCCAGCAGCTCAGCCCCCGACAGTTCAAACACCATATATTTT.

This chain links TRBV21-1 with TRBJ1-5. TRBV21-1 is shown as a pseudogene. The CDR3 loop spans 24 amino acids. CDR3 in DNA: TGTGCCAGCAGCAAAGCCCCATGGCGGGATAGGGCGCACCCGGGACGGAGCGGGAATCAGCCCCAGCATTTT. Translation gives CASSKAPWRDRAHPGRSGNQPQHF.

The V call is TRBV6-5, the J call TRBJ1-1, with D unresolved. Germline lookup yields CDR1 MNHEY and CDR2 SVGAGI. The CDR3 spans 14 residues. V lost 3 bases and J lost 6, with 14 bases in between. CDR3 amino acids: CASSYGAGWSEAFF. The CDR3 DNA reads TGTGCCAGCAGTTATGGAGCTGGGTGGTCTGAAGCTTTCTTT.

The chain recombines TRBV7-3 with TRBJ1-2, with TRBD1 identical over 8 bases. Trimming cost V 5 bases and J 5 bases; bases outside gene matches: 4. CDR3 length: 13 amino acids. Germline CDR1 SGHTA, CDR2 FQGTGA. The CDR3 loop reads CASSPDRAYGYTF. CDR3 DNA sequence: TGTGCCAGCAGCCCGGACAGGGCATATGGCTACACCTTC.

The rearrangement links TRBV6-6 to TRBJ1-1; 9 bases align to TRBD1. Germline CDR1 is MNHNY and CDR2 is SVGAGI (reference sequence). After removal of 6 bases from V and 3 bases from J, the junction contained 11 bases not matched to a gene. The CDR3 extends over 16 amino acids. As DNA, the CDR3 is TGTGCCAGCAGAACCCACGCCGGGACAGGGTACACTGAAGCTTTCTTT. Its translation: CASRTHAGTGYTEAFF.

The chain employs TRBV18 and TRBJ1-1; maybe TRBD1 (5 bases). Germline loops: CDR1 KGHSH, CDR2 LQKENI. This CDR3 spans 14 amino acids. V was shortened by 7 bases and J by 1 base, with 13 bases between the two germline ends. The CDR3, as DNA: TGTGCCAGCTACATGGGACTTAAGAACACTGAAGCTTTCTTT. Residues: CASYMGLKNTEAFF.

The V and J genes are TRBV2 and TRBJ1-2, with TRBD1 matching 8 bases. Germline CDR1 is SNHLY and CDR2 is FYNNEI. The V gene end was trimmed by 9 bases and the J gene end by 2 bases; junction bases not matched to a gene: 8. The CDR3 is made up of 14 amino acids. In nucleotides, the CDR3 is TGTGCCAGACGACGGACAGGGAAGAACTATGGCTACACCTTC. Translation gives CARRRTGKNYGYTF.

The rearrangement links TRBV5-8 to TRBJ1-6; 9 bases agree with TRBD1. CDR3 length: 14 residues. CDR1 is SGHTS and CDR2 is YDEGEE in the germline V gene. After removal of 4 bases from V and 11 bases from J, the junction contained 7 bases not matched to a gene. CDR3 DNA sequence: TGTGCCAGCAGCCCCGGGACAGGGAAACCACCCCTCCACTTT. Its protein product is CASSPGTGKPPLHF.

This clone occurred many times. V is TRBV7-7 and J is TRBJ2-7; 12 bases agree with TRBD1. V lost 4 bases, J lost 3 bases, and 13 bases stayed unmatched. The CDR3 has 18 residues. Germline CDR1 is SSHAT and CDR2 is FNYEAQ (reference sequence). The CDR3 bases are TGTGCCAGCAGCTCCCCCCCGGGACAGGGGGCGAAGAACTACGAGCAGTACTTC. Protein product: CASSSPPGQGAKNYEQYF.

This clone was seen once. The V call is TRBV11-2, the J call TRBJ1-3; D call uncertain. The CDR3 covers 12 residues. Germline CDR1 is SGHAT and CDR2 is FQNNGV. V lost 4 bases to trimming and J lost 5 bases, with 6 bases between them. The CDR3 sequence: CASSYNRNTIYF. For the CDR3, the DNA is TGTGCCAGCAGCTACAATCGAAACACCATATATTTT.

The rearrangement joins TRBV19 to TRBJ2-6; 11 nucleotides line up with TRBD1. Losses at the gene ends were 5 bases for V and 0 bases for J; bases not matched to a gene: 6. Germline lookup yields CDR1 LNHDA and CDR2 SQIVND (reference sequence). This CDR3 contains 18 residues. The CDR3 DNA is TGTGCCAGTAGTGCGGGGACAGGGGGAAACTCTGGGGCCAACGTCCTGACTTTC. Translation gives CASSAGTGGNSGANVLTF.

This chain links TRBV20-1 with TRBJ2-3, with 7 positions matching TRBD1. The germline V gene encodes CDR1 DFQATT and CDR2 SNEGSKA (reference sequence). The V segment lost 6 bases and the J segment 2 bases; nucleotides outside the gene matches: 11. CDR3 length: 15 residues. CDR3 loop: CSASIGQVYTDTQYF. Here the CDR3 DNA reads TGCAGTGCGAGTATAGGACAGGTTTACACAGATACGCAGTATTTT.

In this sample, this clone turned up once. The rearrangement joins TRBV27 to TRBJ1-2, with TRBD1 matching 8 bases. V dropped 5 bases and J dropped 2; count of bases not matched to a gene: 10. This CDR3 has 16 residues. Germline V gene lookup returns CDR1 MNHEY and CDR2 SMNVEV (reference sequence). The CDR3 DNA is TGTGCCAGCAGTCAGACAGGGGAGTATTCCAACTATGGCTACACCTTC. It yields the protein CASSQTGEYSNYGYTF.

The chain joins TRBV7-8 to TRBJ1-3; D remains unclear. CDR1 is SGHVS, CDR2 FQNEAQ, per germline. The CDR3 is made up of 12 amino acids. The ends were cut back, 8 bases at V and 10 bases at J, with 15 bases in the middle. The CDR3 sequence is CASSADRETIYF. The CDR3 DNA reads as TGTGCCAGCTCCGCGGATCGAGAGACCATATATTTT.

The chain recombines TRBV7-3 with TRBJ2-2; 9 bases agree with TRBD2. Germline lookup yields CDR1 SGHTA and CDR2 FQGTGA. Trimming cost V 2 bases and J 4 bases; bases outside gene matches: 11. There are 18 residues in the CDR3. CDR3 coding DNA: TGTGCCAGCAGCTTAGGAGCGGGGGGCTCCTCGGGCACCGGGGAGCTGTTTTTT. Amino acid sequence: CASSLGAGGSSGTGELFF. Combining the CDR3 with reference TRBV7-3 and TRBJ2-2 gives the whole variable domain GAGVSQTPSNKVTEKGKYVELRCDPISGHTALYWYRQSLGQGPEFLIYFQGTGAADDSGLPNDRFFAVRPEGSVSTLKIQRTERGDSAVYLCASSLGAGGSSGTGELFFGEGSRLTVL.

In its sample, this clone was seen once. The J gene is TRBJ2-3, the V gene TRBV6-5; TRBD2 is a possible D gene (5 bases). The CDR3 extends over 16 amino acids. CDR1 and CDR2 (germline): MNHEY, SVGAGI. The V end was cut by 0 bases, the J end by 4 bases, with 14 bases between. CDR3 protein: CASSYSKDFGADTQYF. Here the CDR3 DNA reads TGTGCCAGCAGTTACTCGAAGGACTTCGGCGCAGATACGCAGTATTTT.

The chain is built from TRBV7-2 and TRBJ2-7; maybe TRBD2 (5 bases). The CDR3 has 12 amino acids. The germline gives CDR1 SGHTA, CDR2 FQGNSA. Trimming shortened V by 5 bases and J by 9 bases, and 14 bases separated the two germline ends. CDR3 nucleotides: TGTGCCAGCAGCCCCCAGGACTTCGGGCAGTACTTC. Protein sequence: CASSPQDFGQYF.